Each of the 27 T cell receptor beta chains below was sequenced from the same sample in a study of blood T cell repertoires in COVID-19 (TCRdb year 2020). The protocol used for the library was the immunoSEQ multiplex PCR assay. Held by TCRdb, this immuneACCESS table contains in-frame sequences only and omits some clones. Under half of the omission traces to an unresolved V gene where checked; the cause of the rest is unknown. Recorded for this sample are around 300,000 clones; 89% of them occurred a single time. The ten largest clones capture roughly 2.1% of the sample. The sequenced sample was peripheral blood. Source of these receptors: a man in his fifties with acute or convalescent COVID-19.

V is TRBV7-9 and J is TRBJ2-1; D remains unclear. The CDR3 totals 13 residues. V gave up 5 bases and J gave up 5 bases, with 10 bases separating them. Germline CDR1 SEHNR, CDR2 FQNEAQ (reference sequence). CDR3 sequence: CASSARSDNEQFF. The CDR3 nucleotides read TGTGCCAGCAGCGCCCGGTCCGACAATGAGCAGTTCTTC.

The gene calls are TRBV3-1 (or the pseudogene TRBV3-2) and TRBJ1-1; D perhaps matches TRBD1 (6 bases). The V end was cut by 6 bases, the J end by 12 bases, with 14 bases between. The germline V gene has CDR1 LGHDT and CDR2 YNNKEL (reference sequence). The CDR3 spans 11 residues. In DNA form, the CDR3 reads TGTGCCAGCAGTCTCCGACAGGAAACTTTCTTT. This encodes CASSLRQETFF.

The V gene is TRBV10-2, the J gene TRBJ1-4; D possibly corresponds to TRBD1 (5 bases). Germline lookup yields CDR1 WSHSY and CDR2 SAAADI. V lost 6 bases and J 8 bases, leaving 13 bases between the germline ends. The CDR3 sequence is 13 residues long. In DNA, the CDR3 is TGCGCCAGCAGGATGGACAAGGTAGAAAAACTGTTTTTT. Translation gives CASRMDKVEKLFF.

The V call is TRBV2, the J call TRBJ1-5; 7 nucleotides line up with TRBD1. The CDR3 totals 16 residues. The V segment lost 7 bases and the J segment 7 bases; nucleotides outside the gene matches: 16. In germline, CDR1 is SNHLY, CDR2 FYNNEI. CDR3 coding DNA: TGTGCCAGCACCGATTCGGGTAAAGGGGGCGAACAGCCCCAGCATTTT. Amino acids: CASTDSGKGGEQPQHF.

This sequence joins TRBV3-1 (or the pseudogene TRBV3-2) and TRBJ2-1, with 9 bases identical to TRBD2. Germline V CDR1 and CDR2: LGHDT, YNNKEL (reference sequence). V was clipped by 0 bases and J by 4 bases; unmatched bases: 7. The CDR3 covers 17 residues. As DNA, the CDR3 is TGTGCCAGCAGCCAAGATCGGGCTAGCGGGGCTTACAATGAGCAGTTCTTC. Its protein is CASSQDRASGAYNEQFF.

CDR3 DNA sequence: TGCAGCGTGGGGACACTGAACCAAGAGACCCAGTACTTC. Translating gives CSVGTLNQETQYF. The J gene is TRBJ2-5, the V gene TRBV29-1, with D possibly matching TRBD1 (6 bases). V gave up 6 bases and J gave up 0 bases, with 11 bases separating them. The CDR3 is 13 amino acids. Per the germline V gene, CDR1 is SQVTM and CDR2 is ANQGSEA.

J is TRBJ2-5 and V is TRBV4-1, with 8 bases lining up with TRBD1. CDR1 and CDR2 (germline): MGHRA, YSYEKL. V shed 3 bases and J 4 bases; nucleotides not matched to a gene: 4. The CDR3 has 14 residues. CDR3 sequence (DNA): TGCGCCAGCAGCCAGTCACAGGGGGGAGAGACCCAGTACTTC. This codes for CASSQSQGGETQYF.

The rearrangement uses TRBV19 and TRBJ2-1, with D perhaps matching TRBD2 (5 bases). The germline V gene encodes CDR1 LNHDA and CDR2 SQIVND (reference sequence). Trimming took 5 bases from V and 8 from J, leaving 22 bases between them. The length of the CDR3 is 16 residues. CDR3 in amino acids: CASSPLGILVVDEQFF. CDR3 in DNA: TGTGCCAGTAGTCCCCTCGGGATCCTAGTAGTAGATGAGCAGTTCTTC.

The sample holds one count of this clone. This chain links TRBV11-2 with TRBJ2-3, with 13 bases lining up with TRBD2. The CDR3 extends over 17 amino acids. The germline gives CDR1 SGHAT, CDR2 FQNNGV. Trimming removed 4 bases from V and 6 bases from J; junction bases left unmatched: 10. CDR3 sequence reads: CASSSRELAGGMDTQYF. The CDR3 coding sequence is TGTGCCAGCAGCTCCCGTGAACTAGCGGGGGGGATGGATACGCAGTATTTT.

CDR3 sequence: CASSTQTGRADTQYF. The DNA for the CDR3 is TGTGCCAGCAGCACCCAGACAGGGAGAGCAGATACGCAGTATTTT. V usage is TRBV9 and J usage is TRBJ2-3; TRBD1 aligns across 7 bases. The ends lost 4 bases at V and 4 bases at J; junction bases unmatched: 9. Per the germline V gene, CDR1 is SGDLS and CDR2 is YYNGEE. The CDR3 runs to 15 residues.

The CDR3 loop reads CASSEQGNTEAFF. The CDR3 nucleotides are TGCGCCAGCAGTGAGCAGGGGAACACTGAAGCTTTCTTT. The chain combines TRBV10-1 with TRBJ1-1, with D perhaps matching TRBD1 (5 bases). The length of the CDR3 is 13 residues. Trimming shortened V by 2 bases and J by 1 base, and 5 bases separated the two germline ends. From germline, CDR1 is WNHNN and CDR2 SYGVQD (reference sequence).

The J gene is TRBJ1-5, the V gene TRBV3-1 (or the pseudogene TRBV3-2); tentative D call: TRBD1 (5 bases). The CDR3 has 14 amino acids. CDR1 is LGHDT, CDR2 YNNKEL, per germline (reference sequence). V lost 1 base to trimming and J lost 7 bases, with 11 bases between them. CDR3 protein: CASSQGQGYQPQHF. CDR3 DNA: TGTGCCAGCAGCCAAGGGCAGGGTTACCAGCCCCAGCATTTT.

The rearrangement links TRBV14 to TRBJ1-1; the D is unclear. This CDR3 comprises 16 residues. The germline V gene encodes CDR1 SGHDN and CDR2 FVKESK. V lost 4 bases to trimming and J lost 2 bases, with 17 bases between them. The CDR3 DNA reads TGTGCCAGCAGCCCAAGCGGGTCACAGACAAACACTGAAGCTTTCTTT. Protein: CASSPSGSQTNTEAFF.

The chain has TRBV29-1 and TRBJ1-1; TRBD1 aligns across 7 bases. The CDR3 has 15 amino acids. Germline-derived CDR1 and CDR2 are SQVTM and ANQGSEA. Trimming cost V 3 bases and J 2 bases; bases outside gene matches: 9. CDR3 sequence: CSVDYGQGGNTEAFF. CDR3 in DNA: TGCAGCGTTGATTATGGGCAGGGGGGAAACACTGAAGCTTTCTTT.

The rearrangement uses TRBV7-3 and TRBJ2-1, with 9 bases that match TRBD1. The CDR3 is made up of 14 amino acids. The J segment lost 6 bases and the V segment lost 5 bases, leaving 5 bases of the junction unmatched. CDR1 is SGHTA and CDR2 is FQGTGA in the germline V gene. CDR3 in amino acids: CASSPQGASNEQFF. DNA of the CDR3: TGTGCCAGCAGCCCACAGGGGGCAAGCAATGAGCAGTTCTTC.

The chain recombines TRBV5-5 with TRBJ1-4; 8 bases fit TRBD1. Germline assignment: CDR1 SGHKS and CDR2 YYEKEE (reference sequence). This CDR3 region has 14 residues. J gave up 2 bases and V 5 bases, and 2 bases lay outside the gene matches. CDR3 region: CASRWTGTNEKLFF. In DNA, the CDR3 is TGTGCCAGCAGGTGGACAGGGACTAATGAAAAACTGTTTTTT.

The rearrangement joins TRBV10-1 to TRBJ1-1; D is uncertain. V was pared by 10 bases and J by 8 bases, with 8 bases between. The CDR3 contains 9 residues. The V gene's germline CDR1 is WNHNN and CDR2 SYGVQD (reference sequence). CDR3 DNA sequence: TGCGCCATTCAAGCCGAAGCTTTCTTT. Translation: CAIQAEAFF.

The chain links TRBV6-1 to TRBJ2-7; maybe TRBD2 (5 bases). CDR3 length: 14 residues. The germline CDR1 and CDR2 sequences are MNHNS and SASEGT. Trimming cost V 3 bases and J 0 bases, with 9 bases left between them. The CDR3 region is CASSEAGVSYEQYF. The CDR3 DNA is TGTGCCAGCAGTGAGGCCGGGGTCTCCTACGAGCAGTACTTC.

This clone was counted a few times. Other nucleotide sequences in the sample specify the same CDR3. This chain's CDR3 is CASSPLAGGNTGELFF. The DNA of the CDR3 is TGCGCCAGCAGCCCCCTAGCGGGGGGTAACACCGGGGAGCTGTTTTTT. This rearrangement joins TRBV5-1 to TRBJ2-2; the match to TRBD2 covers 11 bases. The CDR3 is 16 amino acids. CDR1 is SGHRS and CDR2 is YFSETQ in the germline V gene. Losses at the gene ends were 4 bases for V and 2 bases for J; bases not matched to a gene: 4.

The chain links TRBV6-2 or TRBV6-3 to TRBJ1-5; D call uncertain. The V gene's germline CDR1 is MNHEY and CDR2 SVGEGT. The length of the CDR3 is 15 residues. Trimming shortened V by 2 bases and J by 0 bases, and 8 bases separated the two germline ends. The DNA for the CDR3 is TGTGCCAGCAGTTACCTAGAGTATAGCAATCAGCCCCAGCATTTT. It is translated as CASSYLEYSNQPQHF.

The chain employs TRBV5-6 and TRBJ1-4; 8 positions match TRBD1. The ends lost 0 bases at V and 0 bases at J; junction bases unmatched: 4. CDR3 length equals 17 residues. Germline lookup yields CDR1 SGHDT and CDR2 YYEEEE. CDR3 sequence: CASSLETGDATNEKLFF. DNA for the CDR3: TGTGCCAGCAGCTTGGAGACAGGGGATGCAACTAATGAAAAACTGTTTTTT.

V usage is TRBV6-2 or TRBV6-3 and J usage is TRBJ2-1, with 9 bases aligning to TRBD2. V lost 2 bases and J lost 5; bases outside the gene matches: 7. Germline CDR1 is MNHEY and CDR2 is SVGEGT. The CDR3 runs 16 residues. For the CDR3, the DNA is TGTGCCAGCAGTTACCCCCCGGGCGGGGGGGACAATGAGCAGTTCTTC. Its protein is CASSYPPGGGDNEQFF.

The chain joins TRBV5-8 to TRBJ1-6, with D perhaps matching TRBD1 (5 bases). This CDR3 has 15 amino acids. V was clipped by 0 bases and J by 5 bases, with 9 bases between them. From germline, CDR1 is SGHTS and CDR2 YDEGEE. CDR3 sequence: CASSLDPGNNSPLHF. CDR3 DNA sequence: TGTGCCAGCAGCTTGGACCCAGGGAATAATTCACCCCTCCACTTT.

This chain uses TRBV5-1 with TRBJ1-5; 7 positions match TRBD1. V was pared by 2 bases and J by 5 bases, with 4 bases of the junction left unmatched. The V gene's germline CDR1 is SGHRS and CDR2 YFSETQ. There are 14 residues in the CDR3. CDR3 DNA sequence: TGCGCCAGCAGCTTCGGAGGGGGCTATCAGCCCCAGCATTTT. It yields the protein CASSFGGGYQPQHF.

The gene calls are TRBV7-9 and TRBJ1-2; 8 nucleotides align to TRBD1. The junction had 2 bases not matched to a gene; V was cut back by 5 bases and J by 0 bases. This CDR3 spans 14 amino acids. The V gene's germline CDR1 is SEHNR and CDR2 FQNEAQ (reference sequence). CDR3 sequence reads: CASSGTGANYGYTF. The CDR3 bases are TGTGCCAGCAGCGGGACAGGAGCTAACTATGGCTACACCTTC.

The gene calls are TRBV5-1 and TRBJ1-1, with D unclear. This CDR3 is 14 amino acids long. V shed 2 bases and J shed 1 base, with 9 bases lying between them. In germline, CDR1 is SGHRS, CDR2 YFSETQ. The DNA of the CDR3 is TGCGCCAGCAGCTTCGACTTTCCGAACACTGAAGCTTTCTTT. Amino acid sequence: CASSFDFPNTEAFF.

The CDR3 DNA is TGTGCCAGCAGTTTAGCGGGGGGGAGGGTTACAGATACGCAGTATTTT. Its protein product is CASSLAGGRVTDTQYF. The V gene is TRBV6-5, the J gene TRBJ2-3; 11 bases line up with TRBD2. The CDR3 extends over 16 amino acids. V lost 4 bases to trimming and J lost 3 bases; unmatched junction nucleotides: 6. Germline V gene sequence: CDR1 MNHEY, CDR2 SVGAGI.